These T cell receptor beta chains were read from a single sample in a study of human T cells and chemical hapten exposure. Using its own MiXCR run on the RACE reads, TCRdb lists one record per CDR3 protein. The sample records some 380,000 distinct CDR3 sequences, roughly 5% being singletons. The specimen comprised whole blood, sampled in connection with sensitization to the hapten diphenylcyclopropenone (DPC). The receptor source for this set is a woman aged 45-59 years with alopecia areata. Some clones in this sample may be carry-over from other donors' samples. The CDR3 runs from the conserved cysteine through the conserved F or W. Each record gives: CDR3 protein, CDR3 DNA, V gene, clone size, J gene, D gene. D genes are given only for firm matches. Clone size, where shown, is once, few, many, or a class for clones that have expanded.

CSVGTSGYNEQFF	TGCAGCGTCGGGACTAGCGGTTACAATGAGCAGTTCTTC	TRBV29-1	many	TRBJ2-1	TRBD2
CASGSLAGGGDTQYF	TGTGCTAGTGGTTCCCTAGCGGGGGGGGGAGATACGCAGTATTTT	TRBV12-5	many	TRBJ2-3	TRBD2
CASSFSGGIQETQYF	TGTGCCAGCAGCTTTAGCGGGGGGATACAAGAGACCCAGTACTTC	TRBV7-6	many	TRBJ2-5	TRBD2
CASSRGAWDGNQPQHF	TGTGCCAGCAGCCGTGGGGCCTGGGACGGCAATCAGCCCCAGCATTTT	TRBV7-8	-	TRBJ1-5	-
CASSLSLSTDTQYF	TGTGCCAGCAGCTTATCTCTCAGCACAGATACGCAGTATTTT	TRBV11-2	many	TRBJ2-3	-
CASGTGGFGTEAFF	TGTGCCAGTGGGACAGGGGGATTCGGCACTGAAGCTTTCTTT	TRBV7-2	few	TRBJ1-1	TRBD1
CASGRTGTGTQYF	TGCGCCAGCGGGCGGACAGGGACTGGGACCCAGTACTTC	TRBV5-1	many	TRBJ2-5	TRBD1
CAIGGGPYNEQFF	TGTGCCATCGGCGGGGGCCCTTACAATGAGCAGTTCTTC	TRBV10-3	many	TRBJ2-1	-
CAWSVRQGLEQYF	TGTGCCTGGAGCGTGAGACAGGGGCTGGAGCAGTACTTC	TRBV30	-	TRBJ2-7	TRBD1
CASSDGTSGRGEQYF	TGTGCCAGCAGTGACGGGACTAGCGGGAGAGGCGAGCAGTACTTC	TRBV25-1	many	TRBJ2-7	TRBD2
CASSVASQPYEQYF	TGTGCCAGCAGCGTAGCTAGTCAACCCTACGAGCAGTACTTC	TRBV9	-	TRBJ2-7	-
CASSLIQRGDEQYF	TGTGCCAGCAGCTTAATTCAGCGAGGGGACGAGCAGTACTTC	TRBV7-6	many	TRBJ2-7	-
CASSQDNLPGTEAFF	TGTGCCAGCAGCCAAGATAACCTTCCGGGCACTGAAGCTTTCTTT	TRBV3-1	many	TRBJ1-1	-
CSVEDHQGAVQYF	TGCAGCGTTGAAGATCATCAGGGAGCAGTGCAGTACTTC	TRBV29-1	many	TRBJ2-7	-
CASSGPPVHEQFF	TGTGCCAGCAGCGGCCCCCCGGTCCATGAGCAGTTCTTC	TRBV9	-	TRBJ2-1	-
CASSPTGIEQYF	TGTGCCAGCAGCCCGACAGGCATCGAGCAGTACTTC	TRBV7-9	many	TRBJ2-7	-
CASSPGTDGEQYF	TGTGCCAGCAGCCCCGGGACCGACGGCGAGCAGTACTTC	TRBV3-1	many	TRBJ2-7	-
CASIHGSGEETQYF	TGTGCCAGCATTCACGGGAGCGGTGAAGAGACCCAGTACTTC	TRBV6-7	many	TRBJ2-5	-
CASSQVAGGAQFF	TGTGCCAGCAGCCAAGTAGCCGGGGGGGCCCAGTTCTTC	TRBV14	many	TRBJ2-1	TRBD2
CASSQENYEQYF	TGTGCCAGCAGCCAAGAAAACTACGAGCAGTACTTC	TRBV3-1	many	TRBJ2-7	-
CASSPPPLARSSYEQYF	TGTGCCAGCAGCCCCCCTCCACTAGCGCGGAGCTCCTACGAGCAGTACTTC	TRBV28	-	TRBJ2-7	TRBD2
CARQRTYEQYF	TGTGCCAGACAGCGCACCTACGAGCAGTACTTC	TRBV6-5	many	TRBJ2-7	-
CASSQDEGSTEAFF	TGTGCCAGCAGCCAAGATGAGGGGAGCACTGAAGCTTTCTTT	TRBV4-2	few	TRBJ1-1	-
CASSPLNSYEQYF	TGTGCCAGCAGTCCACTCAACTCCTACGAGCAGTACTTC	TRBV27	-	TRBJ2-7	-
CASSDRLASTDTQYF	TGTGCCAGCAGTGATAGACTGGCCAGCACAGATACGCAGTATTTT	TRBV7-9	many	TRBJ2-3	-
CASSYHPGTEAFF	TGTGCCAGCAGTTATCACCCGGGCACTGAAGCTTTCTTT	TRBV6-5	many	TRBJ1-1	-